What follows describes a single TCR beta chain. This entry is derived from a study of Graves' ophthalmopathy and Graves' hyperthyroidism. Looking at the study overall: Samples of peripheral blood were obtained at initial diagnosis, prior to treatment of any kind.

Cases classed as stable hyperthyroidism had no ophthalmopathy within 18 months of follow-up. Patients with other autoimmune diseases, uncontrolled infections, pregnancy or lactation were excluded. Orbital computed tomography, thyroid ultrasound, TRAb, serum thyroxine and clinical symptoms formed the basis of diagnosis. The authors amplified TCR beta CDR3 regions, and they did so from RNA transcripts for repertoire sequencing. HTBI primers served in a first-round RT-PCR, which a second-round multiplex PCR followed. TCRdb itself ran the multiplex PCR reads through MiXCR, one entry per CDR3 protein. The sample has roughly 400,000 distinct CDR3 sequences; approximately 15% are singletons. This receptor was identified in a woman between 18 and 29 years old with stable Graves' hyperthyroidism. Material for sequencing was peripheral blood.

CDR3 protein: CASSMGGNTEAFF. The CDR3 region has the DNA TGCGCCAGCAGTATGGGGGGAAACACTGAAGCTTTCTTT. The chain is built from TRBV5-1 and TRBJ1-1; the D gene is possibly TRBD1 (5 bases). The CDR3 runs 13 residues. Germline CDR1 SGHRS, CDR2 YFSETQ. The germline V and J ends were trimmed by 5 bases and 2 bases, with 10 bases remaining between them.